Following are 31 T cell receptor beta chains from one sample sequenced in a study of T cell repertoires in cytomegalovirus infection. Each CDR3 protein is one row after TCRdb ran MiXCR on the reads. The table has almost 550,000 distinct CDR3 sequences, 16% seen once. The sequenced sample was CD8+ T cells from PBMCs. The receptors come from a human donor in good health (CMV status not recorded). Some clones in this sample may be carry-over from other donors' samples.

This clonotype was seen once. This clone may be a read error of a much larger clone one base away. This chain joins TRBV6-1 and TRBJ2-7; D is possibly TRBD1 (6 bases). Germline assignment: CDR1 MNHNS and CDR2 SASEGT. V lost 2 bases and J 11 bases, leaving 22 bases between the germline ends. The CDR3 is 15 amino acids. The CDR3 is CASSEKVPGHPWEYF. The CDR3 nucleotides read TGTGCCAGCAGTGAAAAGGTTCCGGGACACCCTTGGGAGTACTTC.

This clonotype was found many times. The chain couples TRBV2 to TRBJ1-4; the D is unclear. V was shortened by 3 bases and J by 4 bases, with 15 bases between the two germline ends. The CDR3 has 16 residues. Germline CDR1 reads SNHLY; CDR2 reads FYNNEI. The CDR3 DNA reads TGTGCCAGCAGTGAGGACGGGGAGGGATTTAATGAAAAACTGTTTTTT. Translation: CASSEDGEGFNEKLFF.

This clonotype has just a few counts. This chain's CDR3 is CASSQEADPQFF. CDR3 bases: TGCGCCAGCAGCCAAGAAGCGGACCCTCAGTTCTTC. V and J are TRBV4-1 and TRBJ2-1, with D perhaps matching TRBD2 (5 bases). Trimming shortened V by 0 bases and J by 13 bases, and 10 bases separated the two germline ends. In germline, CDR1 is MGHRA, CDR2 YSYEKL. CDR3 size: 12 residues.

The CDR3 sequence: CASSYGSISGPPYEQYF. The CDR3 coding sequence is TGTGCCAGCAGTTACGGTTCAATCAGCGGGCCGCCCTACGAGCAGTACTTC. The chain uses TRBV6-5 and TRBJ2-7; possible D gene TRBD2, 6 bases. V was trimmed by 2 bases and J by 2 bases, leaving 19 bases between them. The CDR3 covers 17 residues. Germline lookup yields CDR1 MNHEY and CDR2 SVGAGI.

The gene calls are TRBV12-5 and TRBJ2-1, with D perhaps TRBD1 (5 bases). V lost 1 base to trimming and J lost 5 bases, with 9 bases between them. The CDR3 totals 14 residues. Germline V gene sequence: CDR1 LGHNT, CDR2 FRNRAP. The DNA of the CDR3 is TGTGCTAGTGGTTTGGGCAGGGAAAACAATGAGCAGTTCTTC. The encoded protein is CASGLGRENNEQFF.

This clonotype was seen more than once but under ten times. The chain has TRBV6-2 or TRBV6-3 and TRBJ2-5; D is uncertain. CDR1 and CDR2 from the germline V gene are MNHEY and SVGEGT. The length of the CDR3 is 14 residues. Trimming stripped 6 bases from V and 5 bases from J, with 16 bases between. The CDR3 DNA follows: TGTGCCAGCAGCCCTCTCCGGGCCACGGAGACCCAGTACTTC. Its protein product is CASSPLRATETQYF.

This clonotype has a handful of counts. CDR3 coding DNA: TGTGCCAGCAATCCTTCAGGTAGTTGGGGGGGGCACGAGCAGTACTTC. Its protein is CASNPSGSWGGHEQYF. This rearrangement joins TRBV6-5 to TRBJ2-7, with D possibly matching TRBD2 (7 bases). V shed 7 bases and J shed 5 bases, with 24 bases lying between them. The CDR3 extends over 16 amino acids. Germline V CDR1 and CDR2: MNHEY, SVGAGI.

This clonotype has ten or more counts. V usage is TRBV5-5 and J usage is TRBJ1-2; weak D call: TRBD1 (5 bases). V gave up 4 bases and J gave up 4 bases, with 11 bases separating them. The CDR3 length is 13 residues. Looked up from germline, CDR1 is SGHKS and CDR2 is YYEKEE (reference sequence). In DNA, the CDR3 is TGTGCCAGCAGCCCCTACGGGGGCTATGGCTACACCTTC. Amino acids: CASSPYGGYGYTF.

This clonotype occurred many times. The chain combines TRBV7-9 with TRBJ2-7; no clear D gene. The CDR3 spans 12 residues. Deletions cut 3 bases from V and 5 bases from J, with 8 bases between. CDR1 SEHNR and CDR2 FQNEAQ come from the germline V gene (reference sequence). CDR3 nucleotides: TGTGCCAGCAGCTTGAATGGGGACGAGCAGTACTTC. It specifies CASSLNGDEQYF.

The chain links TRBV18 to TRBJ1-5; D gene uncertain. Trimming took off 0 bases at V and 3 bases at J, with 12 bases between the two ends. Germline CDR1 KGHSH, CDR2 LQKENI. The CDR3 is 16 amino acids. As DNA, the CDR3 is TGTGCCAGCTCACCACCGGGAGCCTTAATCAATCAGCCCCAGCATTTT. Translation gives CASSPPGALINQPQHF.

The rearrangement joins TRBV4-2 to TRBJ1-5; no reliable D call. The CDR3 length is 14 residues. V gave up 3 bases and J gave up 6 bases, with 12 bases separating them. Germline CDR1 LGHNA, CDR2 YNFKEQ. The CDR3 loop reads CASSHTGVGQPQHF. In DNA, the CDR3 is TGTGCCAGCAGCCATACCGGGGTCGGTCAGCCCCAGCATTTT.

The chain's CDR3 is CASSPPQVYEQYF. The CDR3 nucleotides read TGTGCCAGCTCACCACCACAAGTCTACGAGCAGTACTTC. The chain combines TRBV18 with TRBJ2-7; no reliable D call. The CDR3 runs 13 residues. Germline V lookup: CDR1 KGHSH, CDR2 LQKENI. V was pared by 0 bases and J by 3 bases, with 6 bases between.

The chain joins TRBV3-1 to TRBJ2-7; TRBD2 aligns across 10 bases. Germline lookup yields CDR1 LGHDT and CDR2 YNNKEL (reference sequence). The CDR3 runs to 15 residues. The trim removed 1 base at V and 6 bases at J, leaving 6 bases unmatched. The CDR3 region has the DNA TGTGCCAGCAGCCAAGTAGGACTAGCGGTAGGCGAGCAGTACTTC. It translates to CASSQVGLAVGEQYF.

This clonotype was counted between two and nine times. The chain carries TRBV19 and TRBJ1-5; D gene unclear. This CDR3 comprises 15 residues. Per germline, CDR1 LNHDA and CDR2 SQIVND (reference sequence). V dropped 6 bases and J dropped 0 bases, with 12 bases sitting between them. CDR3 amino acids: CASSLTRYSNQPQHF. The CDR3 nucleotides are TGTGCCAGTAGCTTGACACGCTATAGCAATCAGCCCCAGCATTTT. The whole variable domain, remainder taken from reference TRBV19 and TRBJ1-5, is DGGITQSPKYLFRKEGQNVTLSCEQNLNHDAMYWYRQDPGQGLRLIYYSQIVNDFQKGDIAEGYSVSREKKESFPLTVTSAQKNPTAFYLCASSLTRYSNQPQHFGDGTRLSIL.

This clonotype was found many times. V is TRBV12-3 or TRBV12-4 and J is TRBJ2-7, with unresolved D. This CDR3 is 15 amino acids long. The V and J ends lost 3 bases and 0 bases respectively, with 12 bases between them. This chain's CDR3 is CASSLEHTSSYEQYF. As DNA, the CDR3 is TGTGCCAGCAGTTTGGAGCACACCAGCTCCTACGAGCAGTACTTC.

This sequence joins TRBV9 and TRBJ1-1; D is unclear. Germline V gives CDR1 SGDLS, CDR2 YYNGEE. The CDR3 runs to 14 residues. Trimming removed 1 base at V and 4 bases at J, with 11 bases between. CDR3 sequence: CASSVSGVGTEAFF. In DNA, the CDR3 is TGTGCCAGCAGCGTATCCGGGGTTGGCACTGAAGCTTTCTTT.

V gene TRBV2 combines with J gene TRBJ1-1; unclear D gene. With 6 bases removed from V and 1 base from J, the gap between germline ends came to 12 bases. Germline CDR1 SNHLY, CDR2 FYNNEI. The CDR3 contains 14 residues. In nucleotides, the CDR3 is TGTGCCAGCAGCGCCCCCAGCAGGAACACTGAAGCTTTCTTT. Translated, it gives CASSAPSRNTEAFF. The complete variable domain, with remaining parts taken from reference TRBV2 and TRBJ1-1, reads EPEVTQTPSHQVTQMGQEVILRCVPISNHLYFYWYRQILGQKVEFLVSFYNNEISEKSEIFDDQFSVERPDGSNFTLKIRSTKLEDSAMYFCASSAPSRNTEAFFGQGTRLTVV.

This clonotype occurred a few times. This chain connects TRBV20-1 to TRBJ1-1; TRBD1 is a possible D gene (6 bases). The CDR3 sequence is 15 residues long. Germline values: CDR1 DFQATT, CDR2 SNEGSKA (reference sequence). V lost 3 bases, J lost 0 bases, and 14 bases lay in between. The CDR3 protein is CSARPPTGLNTEAFF. The CDR3 DNA is TGCAGTGCTAGGCCCCCCACAGGGCTGAACACTGAAGCTTTCTTT.

In this sample, this clonotype turned up a few times. This sequence joins TRBV3-1 and TRBJ2-1; TRBD2 matches 10 bases. V shed 1 base, J shed 6 bases, and the junction held 6 bases outside the gene matches. Per germline, CDR1 LGHDT and CDR2 YNNKEL (reference sequence). The CDR3 extends over 16 amino acids. CDR3 sequence reads: CASSQVRLAGVNEQFF. CDR3 coding DNA: TGTGCCAGCAGCCAAGTTAGGCTAGCGGGGGTCAATGAGCAGTTCTTC.

This chain joins TRBV4-1 and TRBJ2-1; no clear D gene. The V end lost 1 base, the J end lost 9 bases, and 10 bases lay between the germline ends. Germline values: CDR1 MGHRA, CDR2 YSYEKL. The CDR3 sequence is 13 residues long. DNA for the CDR3: TGCGCCAGCAGCCAAGGTACGGAGCTTGAGCAGTTCTTC. This sequence encodes CASSQGTELEQFF.

This clonotype was found many times. The CDR3 DNA reads as TGCAGCGTCGGGACAGGGGGCGCGGACACCGGGGAGCTGTTTTTT. This translates into CSVGTGGADTGELFF. The chain combines TRBV29-1 with TRBJ2-2; 12 bases match TRBD1. Trimming cost V 6 bases and J 3 bases; bases outside gene matches: 5. This CDR3 has 15 residues. Germline V gene sequence: CDR1 SQVTM, CDR2 ANQGSEA.

Many counts were recorded for this clonotype. The chain links TRBV7-2 to TRBJ1-1, with 7 bases fitting TRBD1. Looked up from germline, CDR1 is SGHTA and CDR2 is FQGNSA. The CDR3 has 12 amino acids. J was trimmed by 7 bases and V by 4 bases; bases with no gene match: 3. The CDR3 coding sequence is TGTGCCAGCAGCTCGGGACAGTTTGAAGCTTTCTTT. It translates to CASSSGQFEAFF.

This clonotype appeared a few times. The chain recombines TRBV7-9 with TRBJ2-1; a possible D gene is TRBD1 (6 bases). V gave up 3 bases and J gave up 5 bases, with 14 bases separating them. The CDR3 has 15 residues. Germline V gives CDR1 SEHNR, CDR2 FQNEAQ (reference sequence). This chain's CDR3 is CASSLLGTLDNEQFF. In DNA, the CDR3 is TGTGCCAGCAGCTTGTTAGGGACACTTGACAATGAGCAGTTCTTC.

This clonotype has just a few counts. This chain links TRBV2 with TRBJ1-5; tentatively, D is TRBD1 (5 bases). Looked up from germline, CDR1 is SNHLY and CDR2 is FYNNEI. V dropped 3 bases and J dropped 0 bases, with 21 bases sitting between them. The CDR3 contains 19 residues. The CDR3 spells CASSESVTTASYSNQPQHF. The CDR3, as DNA: TGTGCCAGCAGTGAGTCTGTAACGACAGCGAGTTATAGCAATCAGCCCCAGCATTTT. The variable domain in full, completed from reference TRBV2 and TRBJ1-5, reads EPEVTQTPSHQVTQMGQEVILRCVPISNHLYFYWYRQILGQKVEFLVSFYNNEISEKSEIFDDQFSVERPDGSNFTLKIRSTKLEDSAMYFCASSESVTTASYSNQPQHFGDGTRLSIL.

The J gene is TRBJ2-1, the V gene TRBV2, with D uncertain. V shed 1 base and J shed 7 bases, with 11 bases lying between them. Germline V lookup: CDR1 SNHLY, CDR2 FYNNEI. The length of the CDR3 is 14 residues. In nucleotides, the CDR3 is TGTGCCAGCAGTGAAGAGGGAAGGAAGAATGAGCAGTTCTTC. It yields the protein CASSEEGRKNEQFF.

In its sample, this clonotype was seen many times. The rearrangement links TRBV6-5 to TRBJ1-1, with TRBD1 as a possible D gene (5 bases). This CDR3 spans 17 amino acids. Germline V gene lookup returns CDR1 MNHEY and CDR2 SVGAGI. Trimming cost V 2 bases and J 0 bases, with 16 bases left between them. CDR3 residues: CASSYTRWGWMNTEAFF. The DNA for the CDR3 is TGTGCCAGCAGTTACACAAGGTGGGGGTGGATGAACACTGAAGCTTTCTTT.

This clonotype was observed a few times. The J gene is TRBJ2-5, the V gene TRBV18, with D perhaps given as TRBD1 or TRBD2 (6 bases each). The V gene's germline CDR1 is KGHSH and CDR2 LQKENI. The length of the CDR3 is 14 residues. Trimming took 4 bases from V and 2 from J, leaving 11 bases between them. CDR3 nucleotide sequence: TGTGCCAGCTCACGTGGGGGGCCGCAAGAGACCCAGTACTTC. It encodes CASSRGGPQETQYF.

This clonotype was recorded many times. The CDR3 sequence is CASSSTGFLDLLGGYTF. For the CDR3, the DNA is TGTGCCAGCAGCTCGACAGGTTTTTTGGACCTATTGGGTGGCTACACCTTC. The gene calls are TRBV7-2 and TRBJ1-2, with a weak D call TRBD1 (6 bases). This CDR3 is 17 amino acids long. Germline-derived CDR1 and CDR2 are SGHTA and FQGNSA. V was clipped by 4 bases and J by 7 bases, with 25 bases between them.

This clonotype was found many times. The chain carries TRBV7-8 and TRBJ2-7, with 7 bases that match TRBD1. Per the germline V gene, CDR1 is SGHVS and CDR2 is FQNEAQ. The ends lost 1 base at V and 4 bases at J; junction bases unmatched: 4. This CDR3 comprises 14 residues. The CDR3 bases are TGTGCCAGCAGCTTAGAGGGGGCTAGGTACGAGCAGTACTTC. Its protein product is CASSLEGARYEQYF. Filled out from reference TRBV7-8 and TRBJ2-7, the complete variable domain reads GAGVSQSPRYKVAKRGQDVALRCDPISGHVSLFWYQQALGQGPEFLTYFQNEAQLDKSGLPSDRFFAERPEGSVSTLKIQRTQQEDSAVYLCASSLEGARYEQYFGPGTRLTVT.

This clonotype was observed many times. The chain couples TRBV7-9 to TRBJ2-7; weak D call: TRBD1 (5 bases). CDR1 and CDR2 (germline): SEHNR, FQNEAQ (reference sequence). This CDR3 region has 13 residues. V lost 11 bases and J 0 bases, leaving 14 bases between the germline ends. In DNA, the CDR3 is TGTGCCGGCATGGGGCAGAGCTCCTACGAGCAGTACTTC. Translated, it gives CAGMGQSSYEQYF.

This clonotype was detected only a few times. The J gene is TRBJ2-1, the V gene TRBV7-6, with D possibly TRBD2 on 6 matching bases. CDR1 and CDR2 (germline): SGHVS, FNYEAQ. Trimming shortened V by 4 bases and J by 1 base, and 14 bases separated the two germline ends. The CDR3 extends over 16 amino acids. The CDR3 DNA is TGTGCCAGCAGCTATGGAGGGCGGGCTTCCTACAATGAGCAGTTCTTC. It specifies CASSYGGRASYNEQFF.